The text below deals with one T cell receptor (beta chain). This sample was included in a study of blood T cell repertoires in COVID-19. Study details: The United States, Italy and Spain were the sources of the acute and convalescent COVID-19 samples.

Authors' processing steps: The assay estimated nucleated cells by amplifying reference gene primers. Sequencing used immunoSEQ multiplex PCR; TCRdb keeps in-frame clones, though not all of them. V and J calls and clone size are those listed in that table; D and trimming were worked out from the DNA. The sample contains under 80,000 clones, approximately 83% of which appear only once. Germline-derived CDR1 and CDR2 are MNHEY and SVGEGT. V shed 2 bases and J shed 6 bases, with 11 bases lying between them. The CDR3 runs to 13 residues. The sequence was obtained from a human donor in a cohort sampled during active COVID-19. Input material: peripheral blood. The chain is built from TRBV6-2 or TRBV6-3 and TRBJ2-7, with no clear D. The CDR3 region has the DNA TGTGCCAGCAGTTACGAGTATCGGAGCGAGCAGTACTTC. Translating gives CASSYEYRSEQYF.